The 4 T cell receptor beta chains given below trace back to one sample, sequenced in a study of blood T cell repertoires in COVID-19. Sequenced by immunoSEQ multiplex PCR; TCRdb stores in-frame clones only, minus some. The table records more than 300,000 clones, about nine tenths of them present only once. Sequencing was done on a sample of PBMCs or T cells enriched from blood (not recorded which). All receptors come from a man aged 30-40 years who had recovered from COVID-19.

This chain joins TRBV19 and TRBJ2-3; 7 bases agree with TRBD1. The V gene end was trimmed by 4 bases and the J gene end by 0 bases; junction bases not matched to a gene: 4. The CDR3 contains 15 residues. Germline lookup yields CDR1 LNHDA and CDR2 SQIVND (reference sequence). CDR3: CASSTGTASTDTQYF. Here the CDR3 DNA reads TGTGCCAGTAGTACCGGGACAGCTAGCACAGATACGCAGTATTTT.

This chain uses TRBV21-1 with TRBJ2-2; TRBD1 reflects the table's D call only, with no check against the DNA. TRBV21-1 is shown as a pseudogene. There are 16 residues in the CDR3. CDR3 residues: CAKITPGHPSTGELFF. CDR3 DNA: TGTGCCAAGATAACCCCGGGACATCCAAGCACCGGGGAGCTGTTTTTT.

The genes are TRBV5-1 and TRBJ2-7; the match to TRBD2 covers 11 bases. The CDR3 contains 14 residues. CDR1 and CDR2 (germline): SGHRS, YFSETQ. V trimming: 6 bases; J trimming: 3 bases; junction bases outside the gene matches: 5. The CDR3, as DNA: TGCGCCAGCACCCTAACTAGCGGGAGCTACGAGCAGTACTTC. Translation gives CASTLTSGSYEQYF.

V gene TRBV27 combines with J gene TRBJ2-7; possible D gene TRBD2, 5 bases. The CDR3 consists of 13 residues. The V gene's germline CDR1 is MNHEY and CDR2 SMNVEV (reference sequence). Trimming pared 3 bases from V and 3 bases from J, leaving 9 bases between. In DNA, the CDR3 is TGTGCCAGCAGTTTTGAGGGCGGCTACGAGCAGTACTTC. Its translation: CASSFEGGYEQYF.